The T cell receptor (beta chain) under discussion was sequenced for a study of neoadjuvant anti-PD-1 for oral cavity cancer. As for the study in general: Around day 43, patients without progression received a fourth nivolumab dose before surgery.

Clones were sequenced by immunoSEQ multiplex PCR, and TCRdb holds only the in-frame ones, with some missing. The sample has around 15,000 clones, roughly 66% seen once. This CDR3 contains 14 residues. Germline assignment: CDR1 MNHEY and CDR2 SVGAGI. V lost 2 bases, J lost 4 bases, and 4 bases stayed unmatched. The sample in question was PBMCs, obtained before nivolumab (anti-PD-1) treatment. The chain is built from TRBV6-5 and TRBJ1-1; 7 nucleotides match TRBD1. The TCR sequence derives from a person aged 35-79 years with oral cavity squamous cell carcinoma. CDR3 loop: CASSYNSGGTEAFF. In DNA form, the CDR3 reads TGTGCCAGCAGTTACAACTCAGGGGGCACTGAAGCTTTCTTT.